What follows are 15 T cell receptor beta chains derived from one specimen sequenced in a study of human T cells and chemical hapten exposure. Via MiXCR, TCRdb re-called the RACE reads, giving one row per CDR3 protein. The sample contains roughly 380,000 distinct CDR3 sequences, roughly 6.3% of which appear only once. Described time point: patch test 2, 6 weeks after DPC sensitization. Treatment indicated: therapeutic diphenylcyclopropenone sensitization with weekly scalp DPC. The sample was whole blood, taken in connection with sensitization to the hapten diphenylcyclopropenone (DPC). Receptors originate from a woman aged 18-29 years with alopecia areata. Some clones in this sample may be carry-over from other donors' samples.

The chain recombines TRBV2 with TRBJ2-5; tentatively, D is TRBD1 or TRBD2 (7 bases each). The CDR3 is 15 residues long. The germline CDR1 and CDR2 sequences are SNHLY and FYNNEI. V lost 7 bases and J 5 bases, leaving 20 bases between the germline ends. CDR3 nucleotide sequence: TGTGCCAGCAAGTCTCAGGGGGGGCAACTGGAGACCCAGTACTTC. It encodes CASKSQGGQLETQYF.

This clonotype was counted a single time. A much larger clone lies one base from this, so it may be a read error. Because the CDR3 is missing its conserved closing phenylalanine or tryptophan, this is likely a read error. The rearrangement joins TRBV5-1 to TRBJ1-6; tentative D call: TRBD1 (5 bases). V lost 0 bases and J 9 bases, leaving 7 bases between the germline ends. This CDR3 has 13 residues. Germline values: CDR1 SGHRS, CDR2 YFSETQ. Here the CDR3 DNA reads TGCGCCAGCAGCTTGGGTCAGGGTTCACCCCTCCACTAT. It encodes CASSLGQGSPLHY.

This clonotype was counted ten times or more. V usage is TRBV7-9 and J usage is TRBJ2-7, with TRBD1 identical over 9 bases. Germline CDR1 reads SEHNR; CDR2 reads FQNEAQ (reference sequence). The CDR3 has 14 amino acids. The V and J ends lost 2 bases and 2 bases, in that order; junction bases with no gene match: 1. CDR3 DNA sequence: TGTGCCAGCAGCTTATGGACAGGGGCCTACGAGCAGTACTTC. Translating it yields CASSLWTGAYEQYF.

This clonotype was recorded many times. J is TRBJ2-2 and V is TRBV6-6; weak D call: TRBD1 (5 bases). The CDR3 consists of 13 residues. CDR1 MNHNY and CDR2 SVGAGI come from the germline V gene (reference sequence). V lost 5 bases and J 5 bases, leaving 9 bases between the germline ends. The CDR3 sequence: CASSTRETGELFF. CDR3 nucleotide sequence: TGTGCCAGCAGTACCAGGGAAACCGGGGAGCTGTTTTTT.

In its sample, this clonotype was seen a few times. V usage is TRBV12-5 and J usage is TRBJ2-1; D gene uncertain. The CDR3 covers 16 residues. The germline V gene has CDR1 LGHNT and CDR2 FRNRAP. The V end was cut by 5 bases, the J end by 0 bases, with 14 bases between. The CDR3 is CASGPPGGSSYNEQFF. The CDR3 DNA reads as TGTGCTAGTGGTCCTCCGGGTGGCTCCTCCTACAATGAGCAGTTCTTC.

This clonotype has ten or more counts. The chain couples TRBV29-1 to TRBJ2-3; D may be TRBD1 (5 bases). This CDR3 region has 16 residues. CDR1 and CDR2 (germline): SQVTM, ANQGSEA. V lost 0 bases and J lost 2, with 15 bases in between. The CDR3 reads CSVEEYGQGFTDTQYF. The CDR3 bases are TGCAGCGTTGAAGAGTACGGACAAGGCTTCACAGATACGCAGTATTTT.

In this sample, this clonotype turned up many times. This chain connects TRBV20-1 to TRBJ1-5; D call uncertain. Trimming pared 5 bases from V and 2 bases from J, leaving 10 bases between. CDR1 and CDR2 (germline): DFQATT, SNEGSKA (reference sequence). The CDR3 sequence is 13 residues long. CDR3 DNA sequence: TGCAGTGCTGTCCCCGGGGGCAATCAGCCCCAGCATTTT. Residues: CSAVPGGNQPQHF.

This chain connects TRBV6-6 to TRBJ1-4, with D perhaps matching TRBD1 (6 bases). The CDR3 has 14 amino acids. CDR1 and CDR2 (germline): MNHNY, SVGAGI (reference sequence). The V and J ends lost 7 bases and 7 bases respectively, with 16 bases between them. The CDR3 sequence: CASTPTRGGEKLFF. The CDR3 nucleotides are TGTGCCAGCACCCCAACCCGAGGGGGTGAAAAACTGTTTTTT.

This clonotype was seen only a few times. The chain links TRBV13 to TRBJ2-1; possibly TRBD2 for D (6 bases). Germline CDR1 PRHDT, CDR2 FYEKMQ (reference sequence). The CDR3 extends over 16 amino acids. With 5 bases removed from V and 5 bases from J, the gap between germline ends came to 19 bases. CDR3 bases: TGTGCCAGCAGCCTCTCCATCGGCGGGATAAACAATGAGCAGTTCTTC. The encoded protein is CASSLSIGGINNEQFF.

This clonotype was seen repeatedly, ten times or more. The chain has TRBV18 and TRBJ1-1; 10 positions agree with TRBD1. V trimming: 8 bases; J trimming: 3 bases; junction bases outside the gene matches: 6. The germline gives CDR1 KGHSH, CDR2 LQKENI. CDR3 length: 14 amino acids. The CDR3 DNA sequence: TGTGCCAGCAGCCGCGGGACAGGGGACACTGAAGCTTTCTTT. Its protein product is CASSRGTGDTEAFF.

The V and J genes are TRBV11-2 and TRBJ2-3; a possible D gene is TRBD1 (5 bases). The CDR3 spans 14 residues. V dropped 10 bases and J dropped 0 bases, with 14 bases sitting between them. From germline, CDR1 is SGHAT and CDR2 FQNNGV. The CDR3 DNA reads as TGTGCCATCCCAGACAGTGTTAGCACAGATACGCAGTATTTT. Protein product: CAIPDSVSTDTQYF.

This clonotype was seen ten or more times. The V call is TRBV4-2, the J call TRBJ1-2, with D unresolved. This CDR3 region has 14 residues. The V and J ends lost 0 bases and 6 bases respectively, with 11 bases between them. Germline loops: CDR1 LGHNA, CDR2 YNFKEQ. The CDR3 DNA reads TGTGCCAGCAGCCAAGATGCGTCACGGGATGGCTACACCTTC. Its translation: CASSQDASRDGYTF.

There are many counts of this clonotype. The chain links TRBV28 to TRBJ1-1; 12 bases are shared with TRBD1. V gave up 7 bases and J gave up 4 bases; unmatched junction bases: 13. CDR1 is MDHEN, CDR2 SYDVKM, per germline. The CDR3 extends over 17 amino acids. CDR3 protein: CASTDIPGQGAITEAFF. The CDR3 DNA follows: TGTGCCAGCACCGACATCCCGGGACAGGGGGCAATCACTGAAGCTTTCTTT. Full variable domain (missing parts from reference TRBV28 and TRBJ1-1): DVKVTQSSRYLVKRTGEKVFLECVQDMDHENMFWYRQDPGLGLRLIYFSYDVKMKEKGDIPEGYSVSREKKERFSLILESASTNQTSMYLCASTDIPGQGAITEAFFGQGTRLTVV.

This chain links TRBV20-1 with TRBJ1-6; a weak D match, TRBD1 (5 bases). Per the germline V gene, CDR1 is DFQATT and CDR2 is SNEGSKA (reference sequence). Between the trimmed V and J ends, which lost 6 bases and 9 bases, there was a span of 15 bases. The CDR3 runs to 13 residues. For the CDR3, the DNA is TGCAGTGCAAAGGTCAGGGCGACTTCACCCCTCCACTTT. Translating it yields CSAKVRATSPLHF.

The chain links TRBV12-3 or TRBV12-4 to TRBJ1-1; no reliable D call. V lost 6 bases and J 0 bases, leaving 14 bases between the germline ends. This CDR3 spans 15 amino acids. The CDR3 spells CASRTGPPLNTEAFF. The CDR3 nucleotides are TGTGCCAGCAGGACGGGCCCGCCGCTGAACACTGAAGCTTTCTTT.